This T cell receptor beta chain was documented in a study of blood T cell repertoires in COVID-19. Across the whole study: The origin of the acute and convalescent COVID-19 samples was the United States, Italy and Spain. From T cells, B-cell-depleted T cells, or PBMCs came the material, which was cDNA or gDNA.

Authors' data handling: Estimates of nucleated cell counts were drawn from the amplification of reference gene primers. The protocol was immunoSEQ multiplex PCR, while the TCRdb copy is restricted to in-frame clones and leaves out a portion. V, J and clone size are those of that table, while D and trimming were read from the DNA. The sample has about 260,000 clones, roughly 84% seen once. This receptor was identified in a middle-aged woman who had recovered from COVID-19. Sequencing was done on a sample of peripheral blood.

CDR3 loop: CASSPPGANYGYTF. DNA of the CDR3: TGTGCCAGCTCACCACCAGGGGCTAACTATGGCTACACCTTC. This chain connects TRBV18 to TRBJ1-2, with TRBD1 as a possible D gene (5 bases). Germline V CDR1 and CDR2: KGHSH, LQKENI. There are 14 residues in the CDR3. Trimming took 0 bases from V and 0 from J, leaving 5 bases between them.